Below, 20 T cell receptor beta chains from the same sample are listed, as sequenced in a study of T cell clonotyping in hematopoietic cell transplantation. TCRdb's table, derived via immunoSEQ multiplex PCR, lists solely in-frame clones and lacks some. Of tens of thousands of clones in the sample, around 84% were seen once. Specified time point: recipient sample about 28 days before transplant, after cytoreduction. Sequences were derived from peripheral blood mononuclear cells, sampled before stem cell transplant. The receptors here all came from a man in his sixties with biphenotypic leukemia. Some clones in this sample may be carry-over from other donors' samples.

The chain combines TRBV7-2 with TRBJ2-7; no firm D call. Germline V CDR1 and CDR2: SGHTA, FQGNSA. Trimming removed 7 bases from V and 2 bases from J, with 15 bases in between. This CDR3 region has 14 residues. The CDR3 loop is CASISPNRTYEQYF. For the CDR3, the DNA is TGTGCCAGCATCTCCCCAAACCGAACCTACGAGCAGTACTTC. The variable domain in full, with the rest retrieved from reference TRBV7-2 and TRBJ2-7, is GAGVSQSPSNKVTEKGKDVELRCDPISGHTALYWYRQSLGQGLEFLIYFQGNSAPDKSGLPSDRFSAERTGGSVSTLTIQRTQQEDSAVYLCASISPNRTYEQYFGPGTRLTVT.

The chain combines TRBV30 with TRBJ1-3; TRBD1 agrees at 7 bases. The germline V gene encodes CDR1 GTSNPN and CDR2 SVGIG (reference sequence). The CDR3 covers 16 residues. V shed 5 bases, J shed 0 bases, and the junction held 10 bases outside the gene matches. Written as DNA, the CDR3 is TGTGCCTGGTCCAGACAGGGCTACTTCTCTGGAAACACCATATATTTT. This sequence encodes CAWSRQGYFSGNTIYF.

The chain joins TRBV9 to TRBJ2-3; D remains ambiguous. Per germline, CDR1 SGDLS and CDR2 YYNGEE. V shed 3 bases and J shed 8 bases, with 16 bases lying between them. CDR3 length: 14 residues. The CDR3 loop reads CASSATVGLGTQYF. The CDR3 DNA reads TGTGCCAGCAGCGCCACGGTAGGGCTGGGTACGCAGTATTTT.

For this clone: Other DNA sequences from this sample encode an identical CDR3 as well. The chain combines TRBV30 with TRBJ2-1; no firm D call. The CDR3 is 14 amino acids. The germline CDR1 and CDR2 sequences are GTSNPN and SVGIG (reference sequence). V dropped 0 bases and J dropped 0 bases, with 6 bases sitting between them. In nucleotides, the CDR3 is TGTGCCTGGAGTGTACGGAGCTCCTACAATGAGCAGTTCTTC. Amino acid sequence: CAWSVRSSYNEQFF.

J is TRBJ2-7 and V is TRBV5-4; D is uncertain. From germline, CDR1 is SGHNT and CDR2 YYREEE (reference sequence). Trimming took off 0 bases at V and 10 bases at J, with 20 bases between the two ends. The length of the CDR3 is 15 residues. DNA for the CDR3: TGTGCCAGCAGCTTGGACCCGGCCCCTGAGGCCGCTCAGTACTTC. Translating it yields CASSLDPAPEAAQYF.

The rearrangement joins TRBV2 to TRBJ1-5; 9 bases line up with TRBD1. CDR3 length equals 14 residues. V was clipped by 4 bases and J by 5 bases; unmatched bases: 3. Germline-derived CDR1 and CDR2 are SNHLY and FYNNEI. CDR3 sequence (DNA): TGTGCCAGCAGTGGACAGGGGGTGGATCAGCCCCAGCATTTT. Its protein product is CASSGQGVDQPQHF.

A note on this clone: One end of the junction varies from germline; a read error may be responsible. The CDR3 region has the DNA TGTGCCAGCAGCCTAGCACAGGGACAGGGCTACACCTTC. Amino acid sequence: CASSLAQGQGYTF. The V and J genes are TRBV7-2 and TRBJ1-2; 7 bases agree with TRBD1. The CDR3 spans 13 residues. Per the germline V gene, CDR1 is SGHTA and CDR2 is FQGNSA.

This chain connects TRBV19 to TRBJ1-2; 7 nucleotides align to TRBD1. The germline CDR1 and CDR2 sequences are LNHDA and SQIVND (reference sequence). The CDR3 runs to 15 residues. The V segment lost 5 bases and the J segment 3 bases; nucleotides outside the gene matches: 9. The CDR3 DNA reads as TGTGCCAGTAGTGCTCGACAGGGAGTGTACTATGGCTACACCTTC. Protein product: CASSARQGVYYGYTF. The full variable domain, in which reference TRBV19 and TRBJ1-2 provide the parts outside the CDR3, is DGGITQSPKYLFRKEGQNVTLSCEQNLNHDAMYWYRQDPGQGLRLIYYSQIVNDFQKGDIAEGYSVSREKKESFPLTVTSAQKNPTAFYLCASSARQGVYYGYTFGSGTRLTVV.

The chain uses TRBV11-1 and TRBJ2-3, with D unclear. V was trimmed by 0 bases and J by 6 bases, leaving 4 bases between them. The CDR3 length is 12 residues. The germline gives CDR1 SGHAT, CDR2 FQDESV (reference sequence). The CDR3 here is CASSLAGDTQYF. The CDR3 DNA sequence: TGTGCCAGCAGCTTAGCGGGGGATACGCAGTATTTT.

This clone appeared once. The rearrangement joins TRBV7-2 to TRBJ2-5; the D gene is possibly TRBD2 (7 bases). Germline V gene sequence: CDR1 SGHTA, CDR2 FQGNSA. The CDR3 loop spans 16 amino acids. V was shortened by 5 bases and J by 7 bases, with 23 bases between the two germline ends. In DNA, the CDR3 is TGTGCCAGCAGCACCTCCTTGGCTGGGGGGGGCTGGACCCAGTACTTC. Protein sequence: CASSTSLAGGGWTQYF.

The CDR3 sequence: CASSYNWGTEAFF. The DNA of the CDR3 is TGTGCCAGCAGTTACAACTGGGGAACTGAAGCTTTCTTT. This chain connects TRBV6-5 to TRBJ1-1; D remains ambiguous. The CDR3 covers 13 residues. CDR1 MNHEY and CDR2 SVGAGI come from the germline V gene. The V and J ends lost 2 bases and 5 bases respectively, with 9 bases between them.

This chain joins TRBV19 and TRBJ1-2; D call uncertain. This CDR3 has 13 residues. Germline V CDR1 and CDR2: LNHDA, SQIVND (reference sequence). Trimming pared 4 bases from V and 5 bases from J, leaving 11 bases between. DNA for the CDR3: TGTGCCAGTAGTAGGAGCCAGAGTTATGGCTACACCTTC. This encodes CASSRSQSYGYTF.

This clone occurred once. This CDR3 reads CASQGTTQYF. The CDR3 nucleotides are TGTGCCAGTCAGGGGACTACGCAGTATTTT. The chain links TRBV2 to TRBJ2-3; D may be TRBD1 (6 bases). Germline V gene lookup returns CDR1 SNHLY and CDR2 FYNNEI. CDR3 size: 10 residues. The ends were cut back, 9 bases at V and 8 bases at J, with 9 bases in the middle.

This sequence joins TRBV7-3 and TRBJ1-1, with D possibly matching TRBD1 (5 bases). The CDR3 has 13 amino acids. The germline CDR1 and CDR2 sequences are SGHTA and FQGTGA. Trimming took off 3 bases at V and 5 bases at J, with 10 bases between the two ends. CDR3 loop: CASSFGPGTEAFF. The CDR3 DNA reads TGTGCCAGCAGCTTTGGTCCAGGGACTGAAGCTTTCTTT.

In its sample, this clone was seen once. This chain joins TRBV6-5 and TRBJ2-5; 7 bases map to TRBD2. J gave up 5 bases and V 4 bases, and 13 bases lay outside the gene matches. Germline CDR1 reads MNHEY; CDR2 reads SVGAGI. The CDR3 runs to 16 residues. CDR3 sequence reads: CASSSMKGGPGETQYF. CDR3 coding DNA: TGTGCCAGCAGTTCCATGAAGGGAGGGCCTGGGGAGACCCAGTACTTC.

The chain carries TRBV30 and TRBJ2-3, with 10 bases aligning to TRBD2. CDR3 size: 15 residues. With V trimmed by 2 bases and J by 5 bases, 7 bases remained unmatched. Germline V lookup: CDR1 GTSNPN, CDR2 SVGIG (reference sequence). For the CDR3, the DNA is TGTGCCTGGAGTAGGAGCGGGAGGGCCGTAGATACGCAGTATTTT. Translation: CAWSRSGRAVDTQYF.

V gene TRBV19 combines with J gene TRBJ2-7; D unresolved. Germline assignment: CDR1 LNHDA and CDR2 SQIVND (reference sequence). This CDR3 is built from 12 residues. V was pared by 1 base and J by 6 bases, with 7 bases between. CDR3 loop: CASSIGAGEQYF. The CDR3 DNA sequence: TGTGCCAGTAGTATAGGGGCCGGCGAGCAGTACTTC.

This rearrangement joins TRBV11-3 to TRBJ2-3, with no clear D. The CDR3 totals 14 residues. The germline CDR1 and CDR2 sequences are SGHNT and YENEEA. Trimming shortened V by 5 bases and J by 2 bases, and 11 bases separated the two germline ends. The CDR3 coding sequence is TGTGCCAGCAGCCCCGTGGGGAACACAGATACGCAGTATTTT. Translating it yields CASSPVGNTDTQYF.

The V call is TRBV25-1, the J call TRBJ2-7, with 7 bases that match TRBD1. Germline CDR1 is MGHDK and CDR2 is SYGVNS. The CDR3 consists of 15 residues. Trimming removed 1 base from V and 5 bases from J; junction bases left unmatched: 8. The CDR3 DNA reads as TGTGCCAGCAGTGAATGGGCCAGGGGGAAAGACGAGCAGTACTTC. It translates to CASSEWARGKDEQYF.

In DNA form, the CDR3 reads TGCGCCAGCAGCTGGGCGACTAGTTCCTCCTACAATGAGCAGTTCTTC. Protein: CASSWATSSSYNEQFF. The rearrangement links TRBV5-1 to TRBJ2-1; TRBD2 might be the D (6 bases). V lost 3 bases, J lost 0 bases, and 13 bases lay in between. The CDR3 is 16 residues long. Germline CDR1 and CDR2: SGHRS and YFSETQ.